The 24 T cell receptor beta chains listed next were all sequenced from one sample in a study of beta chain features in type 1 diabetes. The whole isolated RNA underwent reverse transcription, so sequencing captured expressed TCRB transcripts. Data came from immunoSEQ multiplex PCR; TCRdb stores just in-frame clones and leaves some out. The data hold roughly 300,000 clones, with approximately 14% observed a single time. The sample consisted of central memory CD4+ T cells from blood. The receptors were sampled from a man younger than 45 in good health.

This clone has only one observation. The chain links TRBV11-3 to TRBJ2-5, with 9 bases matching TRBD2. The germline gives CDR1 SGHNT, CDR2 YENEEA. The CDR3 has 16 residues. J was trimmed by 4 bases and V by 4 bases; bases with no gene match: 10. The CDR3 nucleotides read TGTGCCAGCAGCTCAACATGGAGCGGGAGGTCAGAGACCCAGTACTTC. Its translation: CASSSTWSGRSETQYF.

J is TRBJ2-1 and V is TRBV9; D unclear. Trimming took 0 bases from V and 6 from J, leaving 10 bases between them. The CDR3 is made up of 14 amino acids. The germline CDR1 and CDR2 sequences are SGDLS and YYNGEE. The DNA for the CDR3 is TGTGCCAGCAGCGTAGAATCCAGCCGCAATGAGCAGTTCTTC. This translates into CASSVESSRNEQFF.

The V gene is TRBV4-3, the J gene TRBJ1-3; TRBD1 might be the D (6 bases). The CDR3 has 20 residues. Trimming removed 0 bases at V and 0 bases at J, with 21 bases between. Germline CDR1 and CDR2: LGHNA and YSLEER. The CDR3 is CASSQDPQGGLPSSGNTIYF. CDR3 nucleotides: TGCGCCAGCAGCCAAGATCCACAGGGCGGGCTCCCCTCCTCTGGAAACACCATATATTTT.

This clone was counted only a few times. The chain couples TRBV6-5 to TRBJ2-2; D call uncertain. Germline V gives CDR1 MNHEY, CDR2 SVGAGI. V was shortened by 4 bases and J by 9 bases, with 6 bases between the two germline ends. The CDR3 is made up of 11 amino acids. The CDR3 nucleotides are TGTGCCAGCAGTTCTGCCCGGGAGCTGTTTTTT. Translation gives CASSSARELFF.

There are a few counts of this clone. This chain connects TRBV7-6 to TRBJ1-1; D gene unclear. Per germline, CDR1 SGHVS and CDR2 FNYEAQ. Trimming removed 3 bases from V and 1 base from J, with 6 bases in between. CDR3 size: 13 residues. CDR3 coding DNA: TGTGCCAGCAGCTTGGCGGCGAACACTGAAGCTTTCTTT. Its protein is CASSLAANTEAFF.

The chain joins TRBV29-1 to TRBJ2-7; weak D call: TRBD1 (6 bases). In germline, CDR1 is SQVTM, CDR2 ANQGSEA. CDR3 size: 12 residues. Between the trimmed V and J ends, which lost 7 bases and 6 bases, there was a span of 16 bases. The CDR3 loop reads CSAEEQGSEQYF. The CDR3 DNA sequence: TGCAGCGCCGAGGAACAGGGATCCGAGCAGTACTTC.

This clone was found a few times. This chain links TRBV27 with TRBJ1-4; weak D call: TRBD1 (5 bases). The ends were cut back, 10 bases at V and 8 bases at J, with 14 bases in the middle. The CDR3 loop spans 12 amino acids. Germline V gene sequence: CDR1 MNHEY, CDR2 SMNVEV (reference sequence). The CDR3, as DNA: TGTGCCACCCGCCGGGGGGAGGAAAAACTGTTTTTT. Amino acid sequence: CATRRGEEKLFF.

The CDR3 sequence is CASSNNRVRTDTQYF. In nucleotides, the CDR3 is TGTGCCAGTAGTAACAACAGGGTGAGGACAGATACGCAGTATTTT. The chain links TRBV19 to TRBJ2-3, with D possibly matching TRBD1 (6 bases). Germline loops: CDR1 LNHDA, CDR2 SQIVND (reference sequence). The CDR3 is 15 amino acids. Deletions cut 4 bases from V and 3 bases from J, with 14 bases between.

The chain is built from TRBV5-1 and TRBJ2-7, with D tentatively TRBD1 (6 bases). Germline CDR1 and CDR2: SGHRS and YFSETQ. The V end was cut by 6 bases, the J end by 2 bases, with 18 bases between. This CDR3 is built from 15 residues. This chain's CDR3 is CASTLGAGRAYEQYF. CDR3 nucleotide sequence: TGCGCCAGCACTCTGGGGGCAGGGCGGGCCTACGAGCAGTACTTC.

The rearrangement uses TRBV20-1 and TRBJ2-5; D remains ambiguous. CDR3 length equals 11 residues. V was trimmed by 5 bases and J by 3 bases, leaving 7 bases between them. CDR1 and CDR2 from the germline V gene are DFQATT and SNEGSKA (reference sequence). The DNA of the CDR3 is TGCAGTGCTGCCCAAAAAGAGACCCAGTACTTC. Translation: CSAAQKETQYF.

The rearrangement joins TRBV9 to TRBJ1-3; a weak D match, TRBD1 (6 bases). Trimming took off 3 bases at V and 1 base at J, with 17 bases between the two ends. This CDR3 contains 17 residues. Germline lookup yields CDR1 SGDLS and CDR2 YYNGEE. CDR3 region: CASSAIASRGSGNTIYF. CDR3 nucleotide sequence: TGTGCCAGCAGCGCAATAGCAAGCAGGGGATCTGGAAACACCATATATTTT.

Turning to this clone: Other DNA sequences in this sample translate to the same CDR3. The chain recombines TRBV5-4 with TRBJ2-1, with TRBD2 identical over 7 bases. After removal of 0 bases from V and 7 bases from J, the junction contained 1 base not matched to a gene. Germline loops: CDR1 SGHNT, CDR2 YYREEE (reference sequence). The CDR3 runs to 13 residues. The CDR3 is CASSLVAGNEQFF. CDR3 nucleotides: TGTGCCAGCAGCTTGGTAGCGGGTAATGAGCAGTTCTTC.

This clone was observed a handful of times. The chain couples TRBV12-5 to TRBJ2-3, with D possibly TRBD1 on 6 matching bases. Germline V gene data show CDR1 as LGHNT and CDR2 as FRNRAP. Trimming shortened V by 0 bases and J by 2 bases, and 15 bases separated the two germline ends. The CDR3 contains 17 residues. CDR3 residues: CASGLVHQGSLTDTQYF. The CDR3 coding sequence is TGTGCTAGTGGTTTGGTACATCAGGGGAGTCTCACAGATACGCAGTATTTT.

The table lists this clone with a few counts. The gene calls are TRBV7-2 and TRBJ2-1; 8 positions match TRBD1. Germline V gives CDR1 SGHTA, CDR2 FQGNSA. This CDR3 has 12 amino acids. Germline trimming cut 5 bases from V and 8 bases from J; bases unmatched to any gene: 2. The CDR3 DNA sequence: TGTGCCAGCAGCCCGACAGGGGATGAGCAGTTCTTC. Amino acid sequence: CASSPTGDEQFF.

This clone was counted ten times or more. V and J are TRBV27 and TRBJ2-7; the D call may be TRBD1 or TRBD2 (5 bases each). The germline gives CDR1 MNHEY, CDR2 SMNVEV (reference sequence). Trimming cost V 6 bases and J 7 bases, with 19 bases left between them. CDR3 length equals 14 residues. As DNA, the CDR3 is TGTGCCAGCAGGGCCCTGGGGGACGCTCCTGAGCAGTACGTC. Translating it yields CASRALGDAPEQYV.

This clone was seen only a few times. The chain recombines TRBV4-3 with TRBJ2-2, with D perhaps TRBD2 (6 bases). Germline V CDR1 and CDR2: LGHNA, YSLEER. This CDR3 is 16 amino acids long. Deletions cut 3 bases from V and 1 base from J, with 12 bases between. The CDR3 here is CASSQETRENTGELFF. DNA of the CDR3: TGCGCCAGCAGCCAGGAGACTAGAGAGAACACCGGGGAGCTGTTTTTT.

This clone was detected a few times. CDR3 loop: CASSPGWDRAGNTIYF. The CDR3 coding sequence is TGTGCCAGCAGCCCGGGTTGGGACAGGGCTGGAAACACCATATATTTT. The chain links TRBV5-4 to TRBJ1-3; the match to TRBD1 covers 9 bases. The CDR3 length is 16 residues. The germline V gene encodes CDR1 SGHNT and CDR2 YYREEE (reference sequence). With V trimmed by 4 bases and J by 2 bases, 7 bases remained unmatched.

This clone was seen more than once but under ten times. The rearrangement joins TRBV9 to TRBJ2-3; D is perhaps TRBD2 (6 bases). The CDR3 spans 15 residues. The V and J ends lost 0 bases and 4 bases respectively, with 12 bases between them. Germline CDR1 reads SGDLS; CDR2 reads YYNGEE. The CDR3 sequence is CASSVGAQRADTQYF. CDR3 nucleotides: TGTGCCAGCAGCGTAGGGGCCCAGCGGGCAGATACGCAGTATTTT.

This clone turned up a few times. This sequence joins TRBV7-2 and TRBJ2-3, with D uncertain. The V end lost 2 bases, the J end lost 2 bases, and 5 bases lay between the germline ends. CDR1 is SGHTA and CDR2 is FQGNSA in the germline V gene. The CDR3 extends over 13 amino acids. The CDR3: CASSLQTTDTQYF. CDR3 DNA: TGTGCCAGCAGCTTACAGACCACAGATACGCAGTATTTT.

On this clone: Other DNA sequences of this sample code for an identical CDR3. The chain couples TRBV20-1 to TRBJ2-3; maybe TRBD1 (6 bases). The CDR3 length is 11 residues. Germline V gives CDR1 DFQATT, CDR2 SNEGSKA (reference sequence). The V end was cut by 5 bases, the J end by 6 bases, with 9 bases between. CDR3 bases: TGCAGTGCTCTCACAGGGGATACGCAGTATTTT. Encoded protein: CSALTGDTQYF.

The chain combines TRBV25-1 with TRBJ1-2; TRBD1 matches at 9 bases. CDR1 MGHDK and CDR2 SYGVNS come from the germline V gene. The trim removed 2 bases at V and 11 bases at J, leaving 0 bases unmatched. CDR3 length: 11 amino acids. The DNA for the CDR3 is TGTGCCAGCAGTGAAGGACAGGGGTACACCTTC. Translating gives CASSEGQGYTF.

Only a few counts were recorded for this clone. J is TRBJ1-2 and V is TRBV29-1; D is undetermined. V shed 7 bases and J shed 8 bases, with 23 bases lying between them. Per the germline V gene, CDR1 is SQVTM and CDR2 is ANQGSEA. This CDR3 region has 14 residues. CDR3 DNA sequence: TGCAGCGCTTGGACCATTAGTTTGCCGTCCGGCTACACCTTC. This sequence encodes CSAWTISLPSGYTF. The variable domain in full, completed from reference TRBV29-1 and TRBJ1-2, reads SAVISQKPSRDICQRGTSLTIQCQVDSQVTMMFWYRQQPGQSLTLIATANQGSEATYESGFVIDKFPISRPNLTFSTLTVSNMSPEDSSIYLCSAWTISLPSGYTFGSGTRLTVV.

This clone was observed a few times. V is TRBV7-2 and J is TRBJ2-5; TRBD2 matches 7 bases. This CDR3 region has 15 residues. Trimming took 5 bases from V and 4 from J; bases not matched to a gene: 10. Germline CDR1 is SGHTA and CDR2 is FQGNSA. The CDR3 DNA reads TGTGCCAGCAGCAAATGGGGGGGAACGGGAGAGACCCAGTACTTC. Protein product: CASSKWGGTGETQYF.

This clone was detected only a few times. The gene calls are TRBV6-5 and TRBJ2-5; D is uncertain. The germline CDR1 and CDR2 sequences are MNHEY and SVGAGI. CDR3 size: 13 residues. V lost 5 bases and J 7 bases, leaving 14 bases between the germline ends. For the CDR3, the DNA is TGTGCCAGCAGTCCGGACGGGCCGGGGACCCAGTACTTC. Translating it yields CASSPDGPGTQYF.